The next 32 T cell receptor beta chains were all read from a single sample in a study of blood T cell repertoires in COVID-19. Libraries were prepared by immunoSEQ multiplex PCR; TCRdb keeps only in-frame clonotypes and omits some of them. Here the sample spans some 220,000 clones, around four fifths being singletons. Specimen: peripheral blood. Source of these receptors: a man aged 45-60 years with acute or convalescent COVID-19.

The genes are TRBV28 and TRBJ1-2, with unresolved D. From germline, CDR1 is MDHEN and CDR2 SYDVKM. Trimming left V 2 bases short and J 5 bases short, with 9 bases between. The CDR3 consists of 13 residues. DNA of the CDR3: TGTGCCAGCAGTTTAACCGATCGGTATGGCTACACCTTC. Amino acids: CASSLTDRYGYTF.

This sequence joins TRBV5-5 and TRBJ1-1; TRBD1 aligns across 8 bases. The CDR3 sequence is 15 residues long. Germline lookup yields CDR1 SGHKS and CDR2 YYEKEE (reference sequence). V gave up 4 bases and J gave up 4 bases; unmatched junction bases: 9. CDR3 region: CASSPWTGLSTEAFF. In DNA form, the CDR3 reads TGTGCCAGCAGCCCATGGACAGGGTTAAGCACTGAAGCTTTCTTT.

This clone was detected once. The chain recombines TRBV27 with TRBJ2-3; 9 bases fit TRBD2. The CDR3 spans 16 residues. Germline CDR1 and CDR2: MNHEY and SMNVEV (reference sequence). Trimming removed 6 bases from V and 0 bases from J; junction bases left unmatched: 7. In DNA, the CDR3 is TGTGCCAGCAGCGTTCTAGCGGGGACTAGCACAGATACGCAGTATTTT. It codes for CASSVLAGTSTDTQYF.

A single count supports this clone. The chain is built from TRBV2 and TRBJ2-7; 10 bases line up with TRBD2. The V and J ends lost 7 bases and 5 bases, in that order; junction bases with no gene match: 11. The CDR3 is 15 residues long. CDR1 is SNHLY and CDR2 is FYNNEI in the germline V gene. The DNA of the CDR3 is TGTGCCAGCACTCCAGGAAGCGGGAGGGCCCACGAGCAGTACTTC. This codes for CASTPGSGRAHEQYF.

The chain combines TRBV3-1 (or the pseudogene TRBV3-2) with TRBJ1-2; 7 bases line up with TRBD1. Germline values: CDR1 LGHDT, CDR2 YNNKEL (reference sequence). J gave up 0 bases and V 2 bases, and 9 bases lay outside the gene matches. The CDR3 consists of 17 residues. In DNA, the CDR3 is TGTGCCAGCAGCCAAATTAAGGGACAGACGTCTAACTATGGCTACACCTTC. Encoded protein: CASSQIKGQTSNYGYTF.

This clone has only a few counts. The V gene is TRBV2, the J gene TRBJ2-1; 11 bases are a match to TRBD2. V was clipped by 6 bases and J by 0 bases; unmatched bases: 7. The CDR3 runs 17 residues. Germline CDR1 reads SNHLY; CDR2 reads FYNNEI. The CDR3 loop reads CASRDGTSGHSYNEQFF. Here the CDR3 DNA reads TGTGCCAGCAGAGACGGGACTAGCGGACACTCCTACAATGAGCAGTTCTTC.

The chain couples TRBV19 to TRBJ1-2; 7 nucleotides agree with TRBD1. Germline V gives CDR1 LNHDA, CDR2 SQIVND (reference sequence). This CDR3 comprises 15 residues. V lost 4 bases to trimming and J lost 4 bases; unmatched junction nucleotides: 9. CDR3 bases: TGTGCCAGTAGTAGCCGGGACAGACTACTCTATGGCTACACCTTC. Protein: CASSSRDRLLYGYTF.

This clone occurred a few times. CDR3 residues: CASSESGQPQHF. The CDR3 DNA reads TGCGCCAGCAGTGAGTCCGGGCAGCCCCAGCATTTT. J is TRBJ1-5 and V is TRBV10-1, with unresolved D. The V end lost 0 bases, the J end lost 7 bases, and 4 bases lay between the germline ends. CDR3 length: 12 amino acids. The germline V gene encodes CDR1 WNHNN and CDR2 SYGVQD (reference sequence).

The chain uses TRBV19 and TRBJ2-3; a possible D gene is TRBD2 (5 bases). Trimming cost V 5 bases and J 2 bases, with 14 bases left between them. Germline values: CDR1 LNHDA, CDR2 SQIVND (reference sequence). The CDR3 runs 15 residues. CDR3 region: CASSPHERLTDTQYF. CDR3 DNA sequence: TGTGCCAGTAGTCCGCATGAGCGGCTCACAGATACGCAGTATTTT.

This chain links TRBV19 with TRBJ2-7, with TRBD2 identical over 9 bases. Per the germline V gene, CDR1 is LNHDA and CDR2 is SQIVND (reference sequence). The CDR3 spans 17 residues. V was pared by 3 bases and J by 4 bases, with 13 bases of the junction left unmatched. This CDR3 reads CASSISSGREGRYEQYF. For the CDR3, the DNA is TGTGCCAGTAGTATCTCATCAGGGCGGGAGGGCCGGTACGAGCAGTACTTC.

The rearrangement uses TRBV15 and TRBJ1-5; D is ambiguous. CDR3 size: 18 residues. Germline V gene sequence: CDR1 LNHNV, CDR2 YYDKDF (reference sequence). The V end was cut by 2 bases, the J end by 7 bases, with 24 bases between. CDR3 DNA: TGTGCCACCAGCAGACTGCCCGTCAAGGCCAGGCGCCAGCAGCCCCAGCATTTT. Encoded protein: CATSRLPVKARRQQPQHF.

This clone came up a few times. The rearrangement joins TRBV15 to TRBJ1-5, with TRBD1 matching over 10 bases. Germline values: CDR1 LNHNV, CDR2 YYDKDF (reference sequence). This CDR3 spans 15 amino acids. V shed 6 bases, J shed 5 bases, and the junction held 7 bases outside the gene matches. CDR3 nucleotide sequence: TGTGCCACCAGTTCGGACAGGGGGATCTATCAGCCCCAGCATTTT. Translated: CATSSDRGIYQPQHF.

The gene calls are TRBV30 and TRBJ2-4; perhaps TRBD1 as D (6 bases). Germline CDR1 GTSNPN, CDR2 SVGIG (reference sequence). The V gene lost 2 bases and the J gene lost 8 bases, with 13 bases spanning the gap. The CDR3 covers 13 residues. The CDR3 region has the DNA TGTGCCTGGAGTTCCCAGGGGTGGGACATTCAGTACTTC. Translated: CAWSSQGWDIQYF.

The CDR3 DNA reads TGTGCCTGGTCCCAGGGACAGGGCCCGAACAATGAGCAGTTCTTC. Amino acids: CAWSQGQGPNNEQFF. The chain couples TRBV30 to TRBJ2-1; 9 bases align to TRBD1. After removal of 5 bases from V and 5 bases from J, the junction contained 10 bases not matched to a gene. Looked up from germline, CDR1 is GTSNPN and CDR2 is SVGIG (reference sequence). CDR3 length equals 15 residues.

The chain uses TRBV27 and TRBJ2-7, with 9 bases that match TRBD2. From germline, CDR1 is MNHEY and CDR2 SMNVEV (reference sequence). V shed 6 bases, J shed 4 bases, and the junction held 10 bases outside the gene matches. The CDR3 is made up of 15 amino acids. CDR3 region: CASRGLLAGLYEQYF. CDR3 bases: TGTGCCAGCAGGGGCCTACTAGCGGGCCTTTACGAGCAGTACTTC.

This chain joins TRBV10-3 and TRBJ2-5, with 7 nucleotides matching TRBD1. The V segment lost 6 bases and the J segment 5 bases; nucleotides outside the gene matches: 9. The germline gives CDR1 ENHRY, CDR2 SYGVKD. This CDR3 spans 14 amino acids. CDR3 in DNA: TGTGCCATCAGACGGGACAGTCGGGTGGAGACCCAGTACTTC. This translates into CAIRRDSRVETQYF.

The V gene is TRBV19, the J gene TRBJ2-7; D possibly corresponds to TRBD1 (5 bases). The CDR3 has 13 amino acids. Germline CDR1 and CDR2: LNHDA and SQIVND (reference sequence). The V gene lost 6 bases and the J gene lost 3 bases, with 12 bases spanning the gap. CDR3 nucleotide sequence: TGTGCCAGTAGGGATGGGGCGCTCTACGAGCAGTACTTC. It is translated as CASRDGALYEQYF.

The chain has TRBV27 and TRBJ2-3; 12 bases line up with TRBD2. The V and J ends lost 5 bases and 3 bases, in that order; junction bases with no gene match: 6. This CDR3 region has 16 residues. The V gene's germline CDR1 is MNHEY and CDR2 SMNVEV (reference sequence). For the CDR3, the DNA is TGTGCCAGCAGTCCTAGCGGGAGGGTCGGAACAGATACGCAGTATTTT. Translating it yields CASSPSGRVGTDTQYF.

V is TRBV10-2 and J is TRBJ2-1; D may be TRBD1 (6 bases). V was pared by 7 bases and J by 5 bases, with 18 bases between. CDR3 length equals 15 residues. Germline CDR1 is WSHSY and CDR2 is SAAADI. The CDR3 sequence: CASILAGTTNNEQFF. Written as DNA, the CDR3 is TGCGCCAGCATACTCGCCGGGACAACAAACAATGAGCAGTTCTTC.

This clone was counted a few times. V is TRBV20-1 and J is TRBJ2-2, with TRBD1 matching 10 bases. Germline-derived CDR1 and CDR2 are DFQATT and SNEGSKA (reference sequence). The CDR3 has 14 residues. Trimming at V came to 3 bases and at J to 3 bases, leaving 1 base not matched to a gene. The CDR3 sequence is CSASGTGDTGELFF. The CDR3 DNA reads as TGCAGTGCTAGTGGGACAGGGGACACCGGGGAGCTGTTTTTT.

CDR3 protein: CASSQTGGIYEQYF. CDR3 in DNA: TGTGCCAGCAGTCAAACAGGGGGCATCTACGAGCAGTACTTC. The chain employs TRBV11-2 and TRBJ2-7; 9 bases map to TRBD1. The CDR3 sequence is 14 residues long. Per the germline V gene, CDR1 is SGHAT and CDR2 is FQNNGV. With V trimmed by 6 bases and J by 3 bases, 6 bases remained unmatched.

The chain uses TRBV5-1 and TRBJ2-3, with 8 bases fitting TRBD2. The CDR3 contains 14 residues. Germline V gene sequence: CDR1 SGHRS, CDR2 YFSETQ. The V gene end was trimmed by 1 base and the J gene end by 4 bases; junction bases not matched to a gene: 2. DNA for the CDR3: TGCGCCAGCAGCTTGCGGGAGGGGTCAGATACGCAGTATTTT. Translation gives CASSLREGSDTQYF.

The sample holds one count of this clone. The rearrangement joins TRBV18 to TRBJ1-5, with TRBD1 matching over 8 bases. Looked up from germline, CDR1 is KGHSH and CDR2 is LQKENI. The CDR3 is 16 amino acids. V was clipped by 4 bases and J by 4 bases; unmatched bases: 9. In DNA, the CDR3 is TGTGCCAGCTCACGCGGACAGGGCGGGGATAATCAGCCCCAGCATTTT. It codes for CASSRGQGGDNQPQHF.

The table lists this clone with a few counts. The rearrangement joins TRBV5-6 to TRBJ1-2, with TRBD1 matching over 7 bases. The CDR3 has 12 residues. Germline CDR1 SGHDT, CDR2 YYEEEE. The trim removed 4 bases at V and 6 bases at J, leaving 3 bases unmatched. This CDR3 is CASSPTGNGYTF. The CDR3 nucleotides are TGTGCCAGCAGCCCGACAGGGAATGGCTACACCTTC.

The chain couples TRBV9 to TRBJ2-1; 7 bases are a match to TRBD2. This CDR3 has 19 residues. In germline, CDR1 is SGDLS, CDR2 YYNGEE. Trimming cost V 0 bases and J 4 bases; bases outside gene matches: 16. CDR3 amino acids: CASSVETSKSGRGYNEQFF. CDR3 DNA: TGTGCCAGCAGCGTAGAGACCTCCAAAAGCGGGCGGGGGTACAATGAGCAGTTCTTC.

The rearrangement uses TRBV3-1 (or the pseudogene TRBV3-2) and TRBJ2-3, with 7 bases fitting TRBD2. V dropped 3 bases and J dropped 0; count of bases not matched to a gene: 6. The V gene's germline CDR1 is LGHDT and CDR2 YNNKEL (reference sequence). The CDR3 is 16 amino acids. The CDR3, as DNA: TGTGCCAGCAGCCAGGATGGCGGGGGAAGCACAGATACGCAGTATTTT. Translation: CASSQDGGGSTDTQYF.

This clone was seen more than once but under ten times. The chain employs TRBV24-1 and TRBJ1-1; 7 bases are a match to TRBD1. CDR1 and CDR2 from the germline V gene are KGHDR and SFDVKD. CDR3 length equals 16 residues. V shed 7 bases, J shed 1 base, and the junction held 11 bases outside the gene matches. Written as DNA, the CDR3 is TGTGCCACCAGGCCGGGACAGAACCTTGCGAACACTGAAGCTTTCTTT. Its translation: CATRPGQNLANTEAFF.

The chain recombines TRBV11-3 with TRBJ1-1; 9 bases map to TRBD1. J lost 1 base, V lost 5 bases, and 5 bases had no gene match. From germline, CDR1 is SGHNT and CDR2 YENEEA. This CDR3 region has 15 residues. CDR3 sequence: CASSPGQGRNTEAFF. The CDR3 DNA reads as TGTGCCAGCAGCCCCGGACAGGGGAGGAACACTGAAGCTTTCTTT. The full variable domain, rest sourced from reference TRBV11-3 and TRBJ1-1, is EAGVVQSPRYKIIEKKQPVAFWCNPISGHNTLYWYLQNLGQGPELLIRYENEEAVDDSQLPKDRFSAERLKGVDSTLKIQPAELGDSAVYLCASSPGQGRNTEAFFGQGTRLTVV.

This clone was counted between two and nine times. The chain combines TRBV5-1 with TRBJ2-3, with 15 bases matching TRBD2. V dropped 2 bases and J dropped 4; count of bases not matched to a gene: 5. The germline gives CDR1 SGHRS, CDR2 YFSETQ. This CDR3 spans 17 amino acids. The CDR3 coding sequence is TGCGCCAGCAGCTTAGGGACTAGCGGGAGGAGTCCAGATACGCAGTATTTT. Translating it yields CASSLGTSGRSPDTQYF.

This chain connects TRBV5-1 to TRBJ2-1; 12 bases are shared with TRBD2. The CDR3 totals 15 residues. J lost 3 bases, V lost 3 bases, and 1 base had no gene match. CDR1 is SGHRS and CDR2 is YFSETQ in the germline V gene. CDR3 in amino acids: CASSWTSGDYNEQFF. CDR3 DNA sequence: TGCGCCAGCAGCTGGACTAGCGGGGACTACAATGAGCAGTTCTTC. The full variable domain, with the rest looked up from reference TRBV5-1 and TRBJ2-1, is KAGVTQTPRYLIKTRGQQVTLSCSPISGHRSVSWYQQTPGQGLQFLFEYFSETQRNKGNFPGRFSGRQFSNSRSEMNVSTLELGDSALYLCASSWTSGDYNEQFFGPGTRLTVL.

The V call is TRBV21-1, the J call TRBJ1-1; the D call of TRBD1 is as the table states it, not checked on the DNA. TRBV21-1 is annotated as a pseudogene. The CDR3 is 14 residues long. The CDR3 sequence is CASSRAGSFSEAFF. The DNA of the CDR3 is TGTGCCAGCAGCAGGGCAGGGTCGTTTTCTGAAGCTTTCTTT.

The chain combines TRBV27 with TRBJ2-2, with 7 bases identical to TRBD2. Trimming at V came to 7 bases and at J to 7 bases, leaving 12 bases not matched to a gene. Germline lookup yields CDR1 MNHEY and CDR2 SMNVEV (reference sequence). The CDR3 sequence is 15 residues long. CDR3 DNA: TGTGCCAGCAAGAAAAACCCCACGGGAGGCGGGGAGCTGTTTTTT. Amino acids: CASKKNPTGGGELFF.